This TCR beta chain stems from a study of T-cell memory formation after mild COVID-19. Germline loops: CDR1 SGHRS, CDR2 YFSETQ. The CDR3 sequence is 13 residues long. Trimming stripped 3 bases from V and 3 bases from J, with 9 bases between. As concerns this clonotype: Its antigen is unidentified.

5'RACE primed at constant segments yielded TCR alpha and TCR beta cDNA libraries bearing sample barcodes and UMIs. TCRdb itself ran the 5' RACE reads through MiXCR, one entry per CDR3 protein. This table holds about 260,000 distinct CDR3 sequences, 15% to 20% found once. Study-level points and caveats: Clones that contracted clustered mainly in CM and EM if CD4+ and in EMRA if CD8+. Unconfirmed was the SARS-CoV-2 specificity of second-wave clones that peaked on day 37.

The TCR was taken from a man younger than 35 who had mild COVID-19 (a few samples of this study predate the infection). Cell type and time point are not known. This sequence joins TRBV5-1 and TRBJ2-5; TRBD1 might be the D (5 bases). The sample was PBMCs or a T cell subset sorted from them (not recorded which). Here the CDR3 reads CASSWGTKETQYF. The CDR3 DNA follows: TGCGCCAGCAGCTGGGGCACCAAAGAGACCCAGTACTTC.